The clone carrying this T cell receptor beta chain was observed a few times. The CDR3 is 18 amino acids. The germline CDR1 and CDR2 sequences are LNHDA and SQIVND (reference sequence). Trimming shortened V by 4 bases and J by 2 bases, and 22 bases separated the two germline ends. These data come from a study of blood T cell repertoires in COVID-19. In the study overall: Samples representing acute and convalescent COVID-19 were sourced from the United States, Italy and Spain.

Libraries were prepared by immunoSEQ multiplex PCR; TCRdb keeps only in-frame clonotypes and omits some of them. This sample has approximately 100,000 clones, with roughly 69% found just once. The chain combines TRBV19 with TRBJ2-3; D possibly corresponds to TRBD2 (7 bases). The receptor was derived from a man at least 80 years old with acute or convalescent COVID-19. Sequenced sample: peripheral blood. The CDR3 nucleotides are TGTGCCAGTAGTAGGGGAACGGGGGGCGGAGGACTCACAGATACGCAGTATTTT. Its protein is CASSRGTGGGGLTDTQYF.